The 29 T cell receptor beta chains below come from one sample, sequenced in a study of identical twins. Using its own MiXCR run on the 5' RACE reads, TCRdb lists one record per CDR3 protein. The sample has around 250,000 distinct CDR3 sequences, 9.5% to 15% seen once; the top ten hold 3.5% to 4.5%. These data were also filed under a second study, of yellow fever vaccine responses in identical twins.

The sequencing sample was made of memory (CD45RO+) T cells sorted from blood. The origin of the receptors is a woman between 18 and 29 years old in good health.

In this sample, this clonotype turned up a few times. The CDR3 loop is CSAQGGTDTQYF. The CDR3 DNA reads TGCAGTGCCCAGGGGGGAACAGATACGCAGTATTTT. The chain is built from TRBV20-1 and TRBJ2-3; tentative D call: TRBD1 (7 bases). Trimming removed 6 bases at V and 3 bases at J, with 10 bases between. Per the germline V gene, CDR1 is DFQATT and CDR2 is SNEGSKA (reference sequence). The CDR3 covers 12 residues.

This clonotype came up many times. The chain couples TRBV7-9 to TRBJ1-1; perhaps TRBD1 as D (6 bases). This CDR3 region has 15 residues. Germline V gene lookup returns CDR1 SEHNR and CDR2 FQNEAQ (reference sequence). V lost 5 bases and J 1 base, leaving 14 bases between the germline ends. CDR3 sequence (DNA): TGTGCCAGCAGCCCTGAGGGGGGCTCGAACACTGAAGCTTTCTTT. Protein: CASSPEGGSNTEAFF.

The CDR3 loop is CASSRDRIPYEQYF. CDR3 DNA sequence: TGTGCCAGCAGCCGGGACAGGATCCCCTACGAGCAGTACTTC. V and J are TRBV5-5 and TRBJ2-7; 8 nucleotides agree with TRBD1. The CDR3 consists of 14 residues. Per the germline V gene, CDR1 is SGHKS and CDR2 is YYEKEE (reference sequence). V lost 4 bases and J lost 2; bases outside the gene matches: 5.

Only a few counts were recorded for this clonotype. The rearrangement links TRBV25-1 to TRBJ2-3; possibly TRBD2 for D (6 bases). The CDR3 has 16 residues. CDR1 is MGHDK and CDR2 is SYGVNS in the germline V gene. With 8 bases removed from V and 0 bases from J, the gap between germline ends came to 18 bases. DNA of the CDR3: TGTGCCAGCTCTCTTCCGACCGGGGGAAGCACAGATACGCAGTATTTT. Amino acid sequence: CASSLPTGGSTDTQYF.

The chain combines TRBV10-3 with TRBJ2-1; 12 positions agree with TRBD2. V gave up 8 bases and J gave up 4 bases; unmatched junction bases: 6. CDR3 size: 15 residues. The germline V gene has CDR1 ENHRY and CDR2 SYGVKD. CDR3 region: CAIGGTSGSYNEQFF. In DNA form, the CDR3 reads TGTGCCATCGGGGGGACTAGCGGGTCTTACAATGAGCAGTTCTTC.

The chain couples TRBV9 to TRBJ2-3; 7 positions match TRBD1. The CDR3 covers 15 residues. Germline CDR1 reads SGDLS; CDR2 reads YYNGEE. The V gene end was trimmed by 5 bases and the J gene end by 0 bases; junction bases not matched to a gene: 6. The CDR3 DNA reads TGTGCCAGCAGGATGGGGGACAGAAGCACAGATACGCAGTATTTT. It translates to CASRMGDRSTDTQYF.

CDR3 in DNA: TGTGCCAGCTGGGGCGATGGCTACACCTTC. Protein sequence: CASWGDGYTF. The chain has TRBV6-5 and TRBJ1-2; possible D gene TRBD1, 5 bases. V shed 8 bases and J shed 6 bases, with 7 bases lying between them. CDR3 length: 10 residues. Germline CDR1 reads MNHEY; CDR2 reads SVGAGI.

The chain employs TRBV3-1 and TRBJ2-2; the match to TRBD2 covers 12 bases. V dropped 1 base and J dropped 4; count of bases not matched to a gene: 7. The CDR3 runs to 18 residues. CDR1 is LGHDT, CDR2 YNNKEL, per germline (reference sequence). CDR3 region: CASSQGLAGGLGTGELFF. DNA of the CDR3: TGTGCCAGCAGCCAAGGTCTAGCGGGGGGGCTGGGCACCGGGGAGCTGTTTTTT.

The chain couples TRBV3-1 to TRBJ1-6; D not resolved. This CDR3 comprises 14 residues. Trimming pared 1 base from V and 9 bases from J, leaving 10 bases between. Looked up from germline, CDR1 is LGHDT and CDR2 is YNNKEL (reference sequence). CDR3 sequence reads: CASSQARTRSPLHF. DNA of the CDR3: TGTGCCAGCAGCCAAGCACGGACGCGTTCACCCCTCCACTTT.

This clonotype was seen more than once but under ten times. V is TRBV6-6 and J is TRBJ2-7; TRBD1 aligns across 7 bases. The germline V gene encodes CDR1 MNHNY and CDR2 SVGAGI (reference sequence). This CDR3 has 12 amino acids. V lost 2 bases, J lost 10 bases, and 5 bases stayed unmatched. The CDR3 sequence is CASSYPDRVQYF. The CDR3 DNA follows: TGTGCCAGCAGTTACCCCGACAGGGTTCAGTACTTC.

This clonotype was counted ten times or more. The rearrangement links TRBV12-3 or TRBV12-4 to TRBJ2-3; 7 bases line up with TRBD2. With 1 base clipped from V and 1 base from J, the junction kept 2 bases outside the gene matches. The CDR3 contains 15 residues. CDR3 in amino acids: CASSLVRGGTDTQYF. DNA of the CDR3: TGTGCCAGCAGTTTAGTCCGGGGGGGCACAGATACGCAGTATTTT.

J is TRBJ1-1 and V is TRBV29-1; unclear D gene. V lost 2 bases and J lost 0, with 7 bases in between. Looked up from germline, CDR1 is SQVTM and CDR2 is ANQGSEA. The CDR3 loop spans 13 amino acids. The CDR3 spells CSVERAMNTEAFF. CDR3 DNA: TGCAGCGTTGAACGAGCTATGAACACTGAAGCTTTCTTT.

The chain is built from TRBV4-1 and TRBJ2-1; 11 bases agree with TRBD2. This CDR3 spans 17 amino acids. CDR1 is MGHRA, CDR2 YSYEKL, per germline. J was trimmed by 8 bases and V by 0 bases; bases with no gene match: 9. CDR3 DNA sequence: TGCGCCAGCAGCCAAGATCCAGATAGCGGGAGGGCCCATGAGCAGTTCTTC. Amino acid sequence: CASSQDPDSGRAHEQFF.

This clonotype was seen more than once but under ten times. The rearrangement joins TRBV12-3 or TRBV12-4 to TRBJ1-1; D is uncertain. Trimming cost V 6 bases and J 1 base, with 9 bases left between them. There are 13 residues in the CDR3. This CDR3 reads CASSINGNTEAFF. The CDR3 DNA sequence: TGTGCCAGCAGCATTAATGGGAACACTGAAGCTTTCTTT.

The chain combines TRBV4-1 with TRBJ1-1; the D is unclear. Germline V gene lookup returns CDR1 MGHRA and CDR2 YSYEKL. The CDR3 covers 12 residues. V lost 4 bases, J lost 1 base, and 4 bases lay in between. As DNA, the CDR3 is TGCGCCAGCAGCCGATCGAACACTGAAGCTTTCTTT. As protein: CASSRSNTEAFF.

This clonotype occurred a few times. The rearrangement joins TRBV7-9 to TRBJ2-1; tentatively, D is TRBD1 (6 bases). CDR3 length: 17 residues. Deletions cut 0 bases from V and 4 bases from J, with 16 bases between. Germline CDR1 SEHNR, CDR2 FQNEAQ (reference sequence). CDR3 nucleotide sequence: TGTGCCAGCAGCTTAGCGACAGCAGGGGAAGGTTACAATGAGCAGTTCTTC. Amino acids: CASSLATAGEGYNEQFF.

V is TRBV5-1 and J is TRBJ2-5; TRBD1 matches at 8 bases. The CDR3 is 16 residues long. Germline trimming cut 7 bases from V and 5 bases from J; bases unmatched to any gene: 16. Germline V gene data show CDR1 as SGHRS and CDR2 as YFSETQ. CDR3 bases: TGCGCCAGCGGGATACAGGGGGACACGGGATATGAGACCCAGTACTTC. Translation: CASGIQGDTGYETQYF.

V and J are TRBV20-1 and TRBJ2-6; tentatively, D is TRBD1 (6 bases). Germline CDR1 DFQATT, CDR2 SNEGSKA (reference sequence). The CDR3 has 14 residues. Trimming cost V 2 bases and J 2 bases, with 7 bases left between them. The CDR3 is CSARKGAGANVLTF. The CDR3 bases are TGCAGTGCTAGAAAGGGGGCTGGGGCCAACGTCCTGACTTTC.

This clonotype was detected many times. The rearrangement uses TRBV5-5 and TRBJ2-1; D may be TRBD1 (6 bases). V was shortened by 1 base and J by 3 bases, with 11 bases between the two germline ends. CDR3 length: 15 residues. The germline V gene encodes CDR1 SGHKS and CDR2 YYEKEE (reference sequence). The DNA for the CDR3 is TGTGCCAGCAGCTTGACAGGGTTGAGCTACAATGAGCAGTTCTTC. Amino acids: CASSLTGLSYNEQFF.

This clonotype was seen ten or more times. The CDR3 nucleotides are TGTGCCAGCAGTCGGGACAGGGGGACAGATACGCAGTATTTT. As protein: CASSRDRGTDTQYF. The gene calls are TRBV12-3 or TRBV12-4 and TRBJ2-3; 11 bases are a match to TRBD1. The CDR3 covers 14 residues. The V segment lost 5 bases and the J segment 3 bases; nucleotides outside the gene matches: 1.

This clonotype was recorded a few times. The V and J genes are TRBV20-1 and TRBJ2-5, with 7 nucleotides matching TRBD2. CDR1 is DFQATT, CDR2 SNEGSKA, per germline (reference sequence). The trim removed 6 bases at V and 4 bases at J, leaving 11 bases unmatched. The CDR3 has 14 amino acids. The CDR3 DNA follows: TGCAGTGCAGTCCGGGGAGGCGGGGGAGAGACCCAGTACTTC. Amino acids: CSAVRGGGGETQYF.

V usage is TRBV7-2 and J usage is TRBJ2-5; 12 nucleotides align to TRBD2. Germline CDR1 reads SGHTA; CDR2 reads FQGNSA. V was pared by 0 bases and J by 4 bases, with 12 bases of the junction left unmatched. This CDR3 has 19 amino acids. The CDR3 sequence: CASSLAEASGGADSETQYF. The CDR3 DNA reads TGTGCCAGCAGCTTAGCAGAGGCTAGCGGGGGGGCCGATTCAGAGACCCAGTACTTC.

This clonotype has just a few counts. The chain links TRBV6-5 to TRBJ2-7; D tentatively reads TRBD1 or TRBD2 (5 bases each). Deletions cut 0 bases from V and 5 bases from J, with 11 bases between. Germline V CDR1 and CDR2: MNHEY, SVGAGI. The CDR3 has 14 residues. CDR3 sequence: CASSYSGTRNEQYF. The DNA for the CDR3 is TGTGCCAGCAGTTACTCAGGGACCCGTAACGAGCAGTACTTC.

The V gene is TRBV11-1, the J gene TRBJ2-5; 12 bases align to TRBD1. The V segment lost 4 bases and the J segment 4 bases; nucleotides outside the gene matches: 4. This CDR3 contains 15 residues. CDR1 is SGHAT and CDR2 is FQDESV in the germline V gene (reference sequence). CDR3 DNA: TGTGCCAGCAGCTCCGGGACAGGGGGCGGAGAGACCCAGTACTTC. Translating it yields CASSSGTGGGETQYF. The full variable domain, with the rest looked up from reference TRBV11-1 and TRBJ2-5, is EAEVAQSPRYKITEKSQAVAFWCDPISGHATLYWYRQILGQGPELLVQFQDESVVDDSQLPKDRFSAERLKGVDSTLKIQPAELGDSAMYLCASSSGTGGGETQYFGPGTRLLVL.

In this sample, this clonotype turned up many times. The gene calls are TRBV24-1 and TRBJ2-1, with 10 positions matching TRBD2. The length of the CDR3 is 15 residues. Germline loops: CDR1 KGHDR, CDR2 SFDVKD. V gave up 4 bases and J gave up 9 bases; unmatched junction bases: 8. This CDR3 reads CATSDQTVAGGEQFF. CDR3 DNA sequence: TGTGCCACCAGTGACCAGACGGTAGCGGGAGGTGAGCAGTTCTTC.

DNA for the CDR3: TGCAGTGCTCACTGGACAGGGGGCCCGAACATTCAGTACTTC. Protein sequence: CSAHWTGGPNIQYF. The V call is TRBV20-1, the J call TRBJ2-4; 11 bases map to TRBD1. Germline V gene lookup returns CDR1 DFQATT and CDR2 SNEGSKA (reference sequence). This CDR3 has 14 residues. The J segment lost 7 bases and the V segment lost 5 bases, leaving 7 bases of the junction unmatched.

This clonotype was found a few times. The chain employs TRBV20-1 and TRBJ2-5; D ambiguous. V shed 6 bases and J shed 4 bases, with 12 bases lying between them. CDR1 and CDR2 (germline): DFQATT, SNEGSKA (reference sequence). This CDR3 is built from 12 residues. Here the CDR3 DNA reads TGCAGTGCCCCAAGGGCCCTAGAGACCCAGTACTTC. Amino acid sequence: CSAPRALETQYF.

This clonotype was seen many times. The chain couples TRBV12-3 or TRBV12-4 to TRBJ2-3; D is perhaps TRBD1 or TRBD2 (5 bases each). The CDR3 loop spans 14 amino acids. V lost 3 bases and J lost 6, with 13 bases in between. The CDR3 region has the DNA TGTGCCAGCAGTTTCGGGACCCCGGGGGATACGCAGTATTTT. It is translated as CASSFGTPGDTQYF.

This clonotype was detected ten times or more. The chain couples TRBV7-2 to TRBJ2-1; 11 nucleotides align to TRBD2. Germline CDR1 and CDR2: SGHTA and FQGNSA. The V gene end was trimmed by 5 bases and the J gene end by 3 bases; junction bases not matched to a gene: 9. CDR3 size: 17 residues. DNA of the CDR3: TGTGCCAGCAGCCAGCTAGCGGGAGGAGCTCTCTACAATGAGCAGTTCTTC. Residues: CASSQLAGGALYNEQFF.